One and the same sample provided the 2 T cell receptor beta chains below, sequenced in a study of OX40 agonist ivuxolimab in advanced cancers. Repertoires were generated with immunoSEQ multiplex PCR, while TCRdb's copy carries only in-frame clones and drops some. Of 57,000 or so clones in the sample, approximately 85% were seen once. The sample consisted of CD4+ or CD8+ T cells sorted from blood, taken in a trial of the OX40 agonist ivuxolimab. These receptors originate from an adult with an advanced solid tumor such as melanoma, head and neck, liver or kidney cancer.

On this clone: Germline is not matched at one junction end, which may reflect a read error. The chain has TRBV7-7 and TRBJ1-5; TRBD1 agrees at 7 bases. This CDR3 is 15 amino acids long. The germline CDR1 and CDR2 sequences are SSHAT and FNYEAQ (reference sequence). CDR3 residues: CASSPDRVSNQPQHF. The CDR3 nucleotides are TGTGCTAGCAGCCCAGACAGGGTGAGCAATCAGCCCCAGCATTTT. The variable domain in full, completed from reference TRBV7-7 and TRBJ1-5, reads GAGVSQSPRYKVTKRGQDVTLRCDPISSHATLYWYQQALGQGPEFLTYFNYEAQPDKSGLPSDRFSAERPEGSISTLTIQRTEQRDSAMYRCASSPDRVSNQPQHFGDGTRLSIL.

This chain joins TRBV15 and TRBJ1-6, with a possible D match to TRBD1 (5 bases). V was shortened by 0 bases and J by 10 bases, with 10 bases between the two germline ends. Germline CDR1 and CDR2: LNHNV and YYDKDF (reference sequence). This CDR3 region has 14 residues. CDR3 coding DNA: TGTGCCACCAGCAGAGACAGGGCCAAATCACCCCTCCACTTT. The encoded protein is CATSRDRAKSPLHF.